This is a list of T cell receptor beta chains from one sample in a study of naive and memory T cell subsets. Each CDR3 protein gets one entry after TCRdb re-called the UMI-ligation and nested PCR reads with MiXCR. The table lists some 150,000 distinct CDR3 sequences, about a sixth of them singletons. The sequenced material came from naive CD4+ T cells from blood. Receptors were obtained from a human donor in good health. The CDR3 runs from the conserved cysteine through the conserved F or W. The order of the fields is clone size, J gene, V gene, D gene, CDR3 protein, CDR3 DNA. D genes are given only for firm matches. The listing skips clone size in some rows; elsewhere it reads once, few, many or a size class.

NA TRBJ2-2 TRBV14 NA CASSFRGTGELFF TGTGCCAGCAGCTTCCGGGGCACCGGGGAGCTGTTTTTT
few TRBJ2-7 TRBV5-1 TRBD1 CASRGQGGSEQYF TGCGCCAGCCGCGGACAGGGGGGTTCCGAGCAGTACTTC
NA TRBJ1-3 TRBV15 NA CATSRVGGSGNTIYF TGTGCCACCAGCAGAGTAGGAGGGAGTGGAAACACCATATATTTT
few TRBJ2-2 TRBV12-3/TRBV12-4 NA CASSYLGRGGELFF TGTGCCAGCAGTTACCTAGGCAGGGGCGGGGAGCTGTTTTTT
few TRBJ2-3 TRBV7-2 TRBD1 CASNNAYWGQGDTQYF TGTGCCAGCAACAACGCGTATTGGGGACAGGGAGATACGCAGTATTTT
few TRBJ2-3 TRBV5-1 NA CASRRETDTQYF TGCGCCAGCAGACGAGAGACAGATACGCAGTATTTT
many TRBJ2-7 TRBV7-2 NA CASSLAGTGSYEQYF TGTGCCAGCAGCTTAGCTGGCACAGGGTCCTACGAGCAGTACTTC
NA TRBJ1-1 TRBV15 NA CATSRRVVTEAFF TGTGCCACCAGCAGACGCGTTGTCACTGAAGCTTTCTTT
NA TRBJ1-5 TRBV5-1 NA CASSPSPGASNQPQHF TGCGCCAGCAGCCCATCCCCCGGGGCTAGCAATCAGCCCCAGCATTTT
few TRBJ2-7 TRBV7-2 NA CASSPFQGAREQYF TGTGCCAGCAGCCCCTTCCAGGGAGCTCGCGAGCAGTACTTC
few TRBJ2-1 TRBV20-1 TRBD2 CSALAGTSGSNEQFF TGCAGTGCCCTTGCCGGGACTAGCGGGTCCAATGAGCAGTTCTTC